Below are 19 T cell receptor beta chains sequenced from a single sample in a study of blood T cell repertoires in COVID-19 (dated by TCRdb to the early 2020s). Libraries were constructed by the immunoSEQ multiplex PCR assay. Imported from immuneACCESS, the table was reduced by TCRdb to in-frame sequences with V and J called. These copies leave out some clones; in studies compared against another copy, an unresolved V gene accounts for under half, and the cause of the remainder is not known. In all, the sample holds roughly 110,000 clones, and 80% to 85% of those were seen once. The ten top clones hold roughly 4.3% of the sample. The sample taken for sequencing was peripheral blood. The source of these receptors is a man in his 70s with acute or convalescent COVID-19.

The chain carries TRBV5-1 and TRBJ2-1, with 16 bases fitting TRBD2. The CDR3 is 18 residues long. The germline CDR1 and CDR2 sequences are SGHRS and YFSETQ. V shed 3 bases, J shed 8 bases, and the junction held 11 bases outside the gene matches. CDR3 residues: CASSSGLAGGNLWDEQFF. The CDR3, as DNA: TGCGCCAGCAGCTCGGGACTAGCGGGGGGGAACTTGTGGGATGAGCAGTTCTTC.

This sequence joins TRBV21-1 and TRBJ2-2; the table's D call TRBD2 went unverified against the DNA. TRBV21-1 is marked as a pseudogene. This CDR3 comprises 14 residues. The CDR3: CASPNKAFSGELFF. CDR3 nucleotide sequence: TGTGCCAGCCCGAATAAAGCGTTCTCCGGGGAGCTGTTTTTT.

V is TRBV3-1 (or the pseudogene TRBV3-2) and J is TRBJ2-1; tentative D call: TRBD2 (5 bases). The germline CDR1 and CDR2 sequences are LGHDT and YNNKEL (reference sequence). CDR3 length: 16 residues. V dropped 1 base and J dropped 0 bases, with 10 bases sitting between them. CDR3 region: CASSQGAASSYNEQFF. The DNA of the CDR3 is TGTGCCAGCAGCCAAGGAGCGGCCAGCTCCTACAATGAGCAGTTCTTC.

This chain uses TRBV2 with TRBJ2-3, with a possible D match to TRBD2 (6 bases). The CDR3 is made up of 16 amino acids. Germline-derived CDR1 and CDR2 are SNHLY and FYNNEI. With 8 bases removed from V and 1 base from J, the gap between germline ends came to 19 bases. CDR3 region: CASAPGLRAGTDTQYF. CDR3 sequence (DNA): TGTGCCAGCGCCCCGGGACTGCGGGCTGGCACAGATACGCAGTATTTT.

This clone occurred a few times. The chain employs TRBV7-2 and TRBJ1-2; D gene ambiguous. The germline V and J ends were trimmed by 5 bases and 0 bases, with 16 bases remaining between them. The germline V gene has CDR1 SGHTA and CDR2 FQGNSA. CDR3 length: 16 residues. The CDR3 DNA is TGTGCCAGCAGCCCCAGGTCCCTAACCTCTAACTATGGCTACACCTTC. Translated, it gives CASSPRSLTSNYGYTF.

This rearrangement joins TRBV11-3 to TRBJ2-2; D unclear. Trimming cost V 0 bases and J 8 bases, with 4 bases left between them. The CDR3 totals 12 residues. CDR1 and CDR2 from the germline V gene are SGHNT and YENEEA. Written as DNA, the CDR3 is TGTGCCAGCAGCTTAGATTCAGGGGAGCTGTTTTTT. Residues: CASSLDSGELFF.

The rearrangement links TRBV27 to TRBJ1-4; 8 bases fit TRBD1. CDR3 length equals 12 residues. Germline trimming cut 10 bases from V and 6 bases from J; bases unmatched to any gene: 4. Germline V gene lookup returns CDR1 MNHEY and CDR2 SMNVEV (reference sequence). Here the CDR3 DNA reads TGTGCCACCAGGACAGGGTATGAAAAACTGTTTTTT. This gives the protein CATRTGYEKLFF. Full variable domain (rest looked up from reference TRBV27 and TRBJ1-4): EAQVTQNPRYLITVTGKKLTVTCSQNMNHEYMSWYRQDPGLGLRQIYYSMNVEVTDKGDVPEGYKVSRKEKRNFPLILESPSPNQTSLYFCATRTGYEKLFFGSGTQLSVL.

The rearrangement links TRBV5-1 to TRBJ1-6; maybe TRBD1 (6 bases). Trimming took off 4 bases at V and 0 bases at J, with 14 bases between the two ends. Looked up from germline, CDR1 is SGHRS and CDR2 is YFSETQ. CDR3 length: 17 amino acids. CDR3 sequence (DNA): TGCGCCAGCAGCACCGGACAGAGGAGCTCCTATAATTCACCCCTCCACTTT. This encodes CASSTGQRSSYNSPLHF.

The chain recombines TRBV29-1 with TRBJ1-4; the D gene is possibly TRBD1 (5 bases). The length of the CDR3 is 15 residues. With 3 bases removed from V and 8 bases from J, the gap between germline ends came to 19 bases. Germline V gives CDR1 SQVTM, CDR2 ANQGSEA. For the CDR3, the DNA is TGCAGCGTTGATTCGGGGGGACTCCTGGGGGAAAAACTGTTTTTT. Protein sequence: CSVDSGGLLGEKLFF. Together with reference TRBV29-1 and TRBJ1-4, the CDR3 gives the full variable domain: SAVISQKPSRDICQRGTSLTIQCQVDSQVTMMFWYRQQPGQSLTLIATANQGSEATYESGFVIDKFPISRPNLTFSTLTVSNMSPEDSSIYLCSVDSGGLLGEKLFFGSGTQLSVL.

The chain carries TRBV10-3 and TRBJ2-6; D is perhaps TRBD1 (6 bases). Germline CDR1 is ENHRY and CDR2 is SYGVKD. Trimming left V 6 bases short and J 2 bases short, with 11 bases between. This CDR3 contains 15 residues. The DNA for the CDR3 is TGTGCCATCAGACCCGAGGGGGCTGGGGCCAACGTCCTGACTTTC. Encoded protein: CAIRPEGAGANVLTF.

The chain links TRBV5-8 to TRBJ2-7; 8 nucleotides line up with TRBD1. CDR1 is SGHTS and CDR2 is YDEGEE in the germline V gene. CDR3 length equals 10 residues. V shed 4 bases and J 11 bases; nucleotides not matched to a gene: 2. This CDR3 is CASSEGQEYF. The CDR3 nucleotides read TGTGCCAGCAGCGAGGGACAGGAGTACTTC.

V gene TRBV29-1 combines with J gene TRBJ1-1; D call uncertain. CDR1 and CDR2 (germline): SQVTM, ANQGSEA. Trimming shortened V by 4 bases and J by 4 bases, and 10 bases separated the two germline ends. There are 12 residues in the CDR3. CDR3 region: CSVGGVGTEAFF. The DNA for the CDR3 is TGCAGCGTTGGCGGGGTTGGCACTGAAGCTTTCTTT.

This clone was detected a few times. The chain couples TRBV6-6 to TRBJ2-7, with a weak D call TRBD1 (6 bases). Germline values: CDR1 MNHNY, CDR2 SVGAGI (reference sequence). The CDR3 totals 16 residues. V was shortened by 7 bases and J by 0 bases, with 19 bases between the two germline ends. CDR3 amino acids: CASTLTGPRSSYEQYF. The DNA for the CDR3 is TGTGCCAGCACCTTGACAGGACCTAGGAGCTCCTACGAGCAGTACTTC.

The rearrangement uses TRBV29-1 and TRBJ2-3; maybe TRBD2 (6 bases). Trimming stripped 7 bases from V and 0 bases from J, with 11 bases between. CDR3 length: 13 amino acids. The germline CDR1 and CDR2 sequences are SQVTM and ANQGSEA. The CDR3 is CSANSGSTDTQYF. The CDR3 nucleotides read TGCAGCGCTAATAGCGGAAGCACAGATACGCAGTATTTT.

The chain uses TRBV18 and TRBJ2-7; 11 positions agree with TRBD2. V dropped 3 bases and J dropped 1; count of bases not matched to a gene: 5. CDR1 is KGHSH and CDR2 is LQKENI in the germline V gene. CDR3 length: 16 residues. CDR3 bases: TGTGCCAGCTCACCCCGTACTAGCGGGGGTTCCTACGAGCAGTACTTC. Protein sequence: CASSPRTSGGSYEQYF.

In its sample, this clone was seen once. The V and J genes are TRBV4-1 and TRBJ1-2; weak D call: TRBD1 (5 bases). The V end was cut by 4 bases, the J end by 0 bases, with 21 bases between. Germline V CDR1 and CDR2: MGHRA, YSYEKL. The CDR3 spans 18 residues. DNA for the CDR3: TGCGCCAGCAGCCCTCAGGATCTGGGACTGGGGGCTAACTATGGCTACACCTTC. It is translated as CASSPQDLGLGANYGYTF.

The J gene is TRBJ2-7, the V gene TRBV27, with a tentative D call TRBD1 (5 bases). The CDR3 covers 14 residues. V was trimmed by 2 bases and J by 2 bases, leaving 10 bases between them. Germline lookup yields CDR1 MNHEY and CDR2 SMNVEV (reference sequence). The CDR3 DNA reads TGTGCCAGCAGTTTAACTGGGGCCCCCTACGAGCAGTACTTC. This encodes CASSLTGAPYEQYF.

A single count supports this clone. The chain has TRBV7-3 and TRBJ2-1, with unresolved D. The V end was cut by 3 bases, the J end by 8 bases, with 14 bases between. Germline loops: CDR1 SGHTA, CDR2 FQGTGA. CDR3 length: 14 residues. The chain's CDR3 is CASSLSSGYDEQFF. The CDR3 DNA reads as TGTGCCAGCAGCTTGAGTTCCGGGTACGATGAGCAGTTCTTC.

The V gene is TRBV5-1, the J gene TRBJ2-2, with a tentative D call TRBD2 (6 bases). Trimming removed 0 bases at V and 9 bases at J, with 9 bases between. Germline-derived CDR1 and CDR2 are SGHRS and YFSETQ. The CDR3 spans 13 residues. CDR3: CASSLGGARELFF. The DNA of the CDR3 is TGCGCCAGCAGCTTGGGCGGGGCCAGGGAGCTGTTTTTT.